The TCR beta chain under discussion was sequenced for a study of cytomegalovirus exposure and HLA in healthy donors. Background on the study: Inside one of the first data releases sat around 77 million unique TCRs taken from HLA-typed donors.

For this clone: What it binds is not known.

13 Jbeta primers and 60 Vbeta primers were used for the PCR. Measured with immunoSEQ multiplex PCR; TCRdb has only the in-frame clones, and not every one. This table holds 55,000 to 75,000 clones. The germline V gene has CDR1 SGHDN and CDR2 FVKESK. The CDR3 consists of 13 residues. V was pared by 1 base and J by 9 bases, with 4 bases of the junction left unmatched. General study findings and limits: Donors belonging to an Asian-associated ancestry cluster reportedly showed fewer N-insertions in productive TCRs than the 666-donor mean, according to what a later analysis found. V segments that were indistinguishable, TRBV6-2 and TRBV6-3 among them, were omitted from analysis.

The donors, nominally healthy at sampling, likely had unrecorded immune exposures. Sequenced sample: PBMCs. This receptor was identified in a male donor in good health and CMV-seronegative. This sequence joins TRBV14 and TRBJ2-3; 7 nucleotides agree with TRBD2. CDR3 DNA: TGTGCCAGCAGCCAAGTGTCGGGGGGAACGCAGTATTTT. Encoded protein: CASSQVSGGTQYF.